The 9 T cell receptor beta chains below were found in one sample sequenced in a study of blood T cell repertoires in COVID-19. The method was immunoSEQ multiplex PCR; TCRdb's version includes in-frame clones alone and lacks a portion of them. The data hold some 200,000 clones, with approximately 81% observed a single time. The sequenced sample was peripheral blood. The receptors originated from an older woman who had recovered from COVID-19.

The rearrangement links TRBV4-1 to TRBJ1-2, with 8 bases lining up with TRBD1. The CDR3 spans 16 residues. V was clipped by 3 bases and J by 9 bases; unmatched bases: 15. The germline CDR1 and CDR2 sequences are MGHRA and YSYEKL. CDR3 protein: CASSHGTGAGRPRYTF. DNA for the CDR3: TGCGCCAGCAGCCACGGGACAGGCGCAGGGCGTCCCCGCTACACCTTC.

CDR3 residues: CASSLVPEYNEQFF. In DNA form, the CDR3 reads TGCGCCAGCAGCTTGGTTCCAGAATACAATGAGCAGTTCTTC. V gene TRBV5-1 combines with J gene TRBJ2-1; D remains ambiguous. The CDR3 length is 14 residues. Trimming cost V 0 bases and J 4 bases, with 8 bases left between them. CDR1 is SGHRS and CDR2 is YFSETQ in the germline V gene. Supplemented by reference TRBV5-1 and TRBJ2-1, the full variable domain reads KAGVTQTPRYLIKTRGQQVTLSCSPISGHRSVSWYQQTPGQGLQFLFEYFSETQRNKGNFPGRFSGRQFSNSRSEMNVSTLELGDSALYLCASSLVPEYNEQFFGPGTRLTVL.

V and J are TRBV5-1 and TRBJ2-5; 10 bases map to TRBD2. V shed 4 bases, J shed 4 bases, and the junction held 7 bases outside the gene matches. CDR1 SGHRS and CDR2 YFSETQ come from the germline V gene. There are 15 residues in the CDR3. As DNA, the CDR3 is TGCGCCAGCAGCCTGGGGGCTAGCGGGGGAGAGACCCAGTACTTC. Its protein product is CASSLGASGGETQYF.

This clone was picked up one time. This chain uses TRBV24-1 with TRBJ2-3; TRBD2 matches at 7 bases. The CDR3 has 16 residues. V gave up 4 bases and J gave up 8 bases; unmatched junction bases: 14. Germline lookup yields CDR1 KGHDR and CDR2 SFDVKD. The DNA for the CDR3 is TGTGCCACCAGTGACAGCGGGACTCCGATCCCAGGTACGCAGTATTTT. This encodes CATSDSGTPIPGTQYF.

The genes are TRBV7-3 and TRBJ1-1; no clear D. Looked up from germline, CDR1 is SGHTA and CDR2 is FQGTGA. Trimming pared 0 bases from V and 1 base from J, leaving 6 bases between. The CDR3 consists of 14 residues. The CDR3 nucleotides read TGTGCCAGCAGCTTAACTCGGGAGAACACTGAAGCTTTCTTT. This gives the protein CASSLTRENTEAFF.

This clone appeared once. CDR3 DNA sequence: TGTGCCAGCAGCTCTTGGACAGGGACATCTGGAAACACCATATATTTT. This codes for CASSSWTGTSGNTIYF. The J gene is TRBJ1-3, the V gene TRBV7-9, with TRBD1 matching 8 bases. V was clipped by 4 bases and J by 1 base; unmatched bases: 6. The CDR3 length is 16 residues. Germline CDR1 reads SEHNR; CDR2 reads FQNEAQ (reference sequence).

The chain carries TRBV2 and TRBJ2-6; TRBD2 agrees at 8 bases. Trimming took 0 bases from V and 1 from J; bases not matched to a gene: 2. CDR3 size: 17 residues. CDR1 and CDR2 (germline): SNHLY, FYNNEI. The CDR3: CASSEAPGGSGANVLTF. CDR3 nucleotide sequence: TGTGCCAGCAGTGAAGCACCGGGGGGGTCTGGGGCCAACGTCCTGACTTTC.

The chain combines TRBV29-1 with TRBJ1-3; TRBD1 might be the D (5 bases). This CDR3 comprises 11 residues. The V end was cut by 6 bases, the J end by 7 bases, with 10 bases between. Germline V lookup: CDR1 SQVTM, CDR2 ANQGSEA. The CDR3 loop reads CSVGLGNTIYF. CDR3 bases: TGCAGCGTGGGACTTGGGAACACCATATATTTT.

The rearrangement joins TRBV28 to TRBJ2-7; weak D call: TRBD2 (7 bases). The V gene's germline CDR1 is MDHEN and CDR2 SYDVKM. There are 17 residues in the CDR3. Trimming shortened V by 4 bases and J by 3 bases, and 22 bases separated the two germline ends. The CDR3 DNA reads as TGTGCCAGCAGTTCCGCATCGTGGGAGGGGGGTTTCTACGAGCAGTACTTC. Translating it yields CASSSASWEGGFYEQYF.